One sample yielded the 8 T cell receptor beta chains listed below, sequenced in a study of blood T cell repertoires in COVID-19 (dated by TCRdb to 2019 to 2021). Library prep was done by the immunoSEQ multiplex PCR assay. Imported from immuneACCESS, the table was reduced by TCRdb to in-frame sequences with V and J called. These copies leave out some clones; in studies compared against another copy, an unresolved V gene accounts for under half, and the cause of the remainder is not known. The sample table holds approximately 200,000 clones, of which almost 90% were seen once. The ten largest clones represent more than 1.4% of the sample. The sequencing sample was made of peripheral blood. These receptors originate from a man younger than 30 with active or convalescent COVID-19.

The chain recombines TRBV7-2 with TRBJ1-6; D unresolved. The CDR3 length is 15 residues. CDR1 and CDR2 (germline): SGHTA, FQGNSA. The V gene lost 0 bases and the J gene lost 6 bases, with 9 bases spanning the gap. This CDR3 is CASSLAAGLNSPLHF. CDR3 sequence (DNA): TGTGCCAGCAGCTTAGCGGCTGGGCTTAATTCACCCCTCCACTTT.

The rearrangement links TRBV5-1 to TRBJ2-7, with 8 positions matching TRBD1. This CDR3 spans 18 amino acids. Germline loops: CDR1 SGHRS, CDR2 YFSETQ. After removal of 4 bases from V and 2 bases from J, the junction contained 17 bases not matched to a gene. The CDR3 DNA sequence: TGCGCCAGCAGCAGCCCGTCCCAGGTAGACAGGGGAACCTACGAGCAGTACTTC. It encodes CASSSPSQVDRGTYEQYF.

This chain uses TRBV29-1 with TRBJ2-2; 8 positions match TRBD1. V shed 7 bases and J 1 base; nucleotides not matched to a gene: 2. Germline CDR1 is SQVTM and CDR2 is ANQGSEA. CDR3 length: 13 amino acids. CDR3 amino acids: CSADRGNTGELFF. The CDR3 DNA is TGCAGCGCCGACAGGGGGAACACCGGGGAGCTGTTTTTT.

Here the CDR3 reads CASSIRGSGSWETQYF. DNA for the CDR3: TGTGCCAGTAGTATACGTGGTAGCGGGAGCTGGGAGACCCAGTACTTC. The rearrangement joins TRBV19 to TRBJ2-5; 9 nucleotides agree with TRBD2. This CDR3 has 16 amino acids. Trimming took 2 bases from V and 5 from J; bases not matched to a gene: 9. Germline V CDR1 and CDR2: LNHDA, SQIVND (reference sequence). Full variable domain (remainder filled in from reference TRBV19 and TRBJ2-5): DGGITQSPKYLFRKEGQNVTLSCEQNLNHDAMYWYRQDPGQGLRLIYYSQIVNDFQKGDIAEGYSVSREKKESFPLTVTSAQKNPTAFYLCASSIRGSGSWETQYFGPGTRLLVL.

The chain has TRBV3-1 (or the pseudogene TRBV3-2) and TRBJ1-6; possible D gene TRBD1, 6 bases. The CDR3 runs 16 residues. CDR1 is LGHDT, CDR2 YNNKEL, per germline (reference sequence). The ends were cut back, 0 bases at V and 7 bases at J, with 13 bases in the middle. This CDR3 is CASSQDWTASNSPLHF. The CDR3, as DNA: TGTGCCAGCAGCCAAGACTGGACAGCTTCCAATTCACCCCTCCACTTT.

The CDR3 DNA is TGTGCCAGCAGTTTGACAGATCCCTACGAGCAGTACTTC. Encoded protein: CASSLTDPYEQYF. The V gene is TRBV6-5, the J gene TRBJ2-7; the D gene is possibly TRBD1 (5 bases). Germline CDR1 reads MNHEY; CDR2 reads SVGAGI. The CDR3 totals 13 residues. The ends were cut back, 4 bases at V and 2 bases at J, with 9 bases in the middle.

The V call is TRBV6-2 or TRBV6-3, the J call TRBJ1-4; 8 nucleotides line up with TRBD1. The CDR3 spans 14 residues. Germline V gene lookup returns CDR1 MNHEY and CDR2 SVGEGT. J lost 5 bases, V lost 3 bases, and 2 bases had no gene match. CDR3 region: CASSYRQGNEKLFF. CDR3 DNA: TGTGCCAGCAGTTATCGACAGGGGAATGAAAAACTGTTTTTT.

V is TRBV18 and J is TRBJ1-6; possibly TRBD1 for D (6 bases). V dropped 2 bases and J dropped 5 bases, with 10 bases sitting between them. This CDR3 has 15 amino acids. Germline CDR1 reads KGHSH; CDR2 reads LQKENI. The chain's CDR3 is CASSPTTGNNSPLHF. The CDR3 bases are TGTGCCAGCTCACCAACCACAGGGAATAATTCACCCCTCCACTTT. The full variable domain, its missing parts supplied by reference TRBV18 and TRBJ1-6, is NAGVMQNPRHLVRRRGQEARLRCSPMKGHSHVYWYRQLPEEGLKFMVYLQKENIIDESGMPKERFSAEFPKEGPSILRIQQVVRGDSAAYFCASSPTTGNNSPLHFGNGTRLTVT.